This entry describes one TCR beta chain. What it binds is unknown. An end of the junction differs from the germline gene, which may be a read error. The data stem from a study of primary melanoma T cells and metastatic recurrence. The table came from immunoSEQ multiplex PCR; TCRdb's copy has only in-frame clones and leaves some out. The sample holds some 1,100 clones, roughly 73% seen once. The V gene's germline CDR1 is MRHNA and CDR2 SNTAGT. The CDR3 length is 16 residues. The patients had surgically resected primary melanoma at risk of metastatic recurrence. Study-wide results and caveats: Tumor T-cell fraction reportedly predicted progression-free survival independently. Adding T-cell fraction to thickness reportedly best improved survival prediction. T-cell fraction over 20% seemed protective regardless of ulceration or nodes.

The receptor comes from a human donor with melanoma. The material sequenced was melanoma tumor tissue. The chain couples TRBV6-4 to TRBJ2-3; 9 bases fit TRBD2. CDR3 in amino acids: CASSYSRGGWTDTQYF. In DNA form, the CDR3 reads TGTGCCAGCAGTTACTCGCGGGGGGGCTGGACAGATACGCAGTATTTT.